These 20 T cell receptor beta chains came from one sample sequenced in a study of T cells after yellow fever vaccination. TCRdb reprocessed the 5' RACE reads with MiXCR, giving one entry per CDR3 protein. The sample includes over 300,000 distinct CDR3 sequences, about 4% of them seen just once. The material was PBMCs, obtained 5 days after the yellow fever booster vaccination. These receptor sequences come from a man aged 18 to 35 who received the YFV17D yellow fever vaccine.

This clonotype was seen at least ten times. The chain is built from TRBV3-1 and TRBJ2-1; 10 nucleotides line up with TRBD2. There are 15 residues in the CDR3. The J segment lost 4 bases and the V segment lost 5 bases, leaving 5 bases of the junction unmatched. The germline V gene has CDR1 LGHDT and CDR2 YNNKEL (reference sequence). DNA for the CDR3: TGTGCCAGCAGCATCGAGCGGGGGGGATACAATGAGCAGTTCTTC. The encoded protein is CASSIERGGYNEQFF.

The V and J genes are TRBV4-1 and TRBJ2-3, with D possibly TRBD2 on 5 matching bases. The germline CDR1 and CDR2 sequences are MGHRA and YSYEKL. The ends were cut back, 2 bases at V and 2 bases at J, with 11 bases in the middle. CDR3 size: 15 residues. Here the CDR3 DNA reads TGCGCCAGCAGCCAAACTAGTCCCGCCACAGATACGCAGTATTTT. It encodes CASSQTSPATDTQYF.

In this sample, this clonotype turned up many times. The chain links TRBV5-1 to TRBJ2-3, with 9 bases fitting TRBD2. The V gene end was trimmed by 4 bases and the J gene end by 8 bases; junction bases not matched to a gene: 8. CDR3 length: 14 amino acids. Per germline, CDR1 SGHRS and CDR2 YFSETQ. The CDR3 region is CASSESGGPGTQYF. The CDR3 region has the DNA TGCGCCAGCAGCGAGAGCGGGGGGCCTGGTACGCAGTATTTT.

The chain is built from TRBV19 and TRBJ2-1; TRBD2 agrees at 8 bases. Germline V gene lookup returns CDR1 LNHDA and CDR2 SQIVND (reference sequence). CDR3 length: 16 amino acids. V lost 4 bases and J lost 0; bases outside the gene matches: 5. The CDR3 DNA is TGTGCCAGTAGTAGATCCGGGACTAGCTCCTACAATGAGCAGTTCTTC. It is translated as CASSRSGTSSYNEQFF.

This clonotype was counted only a few times. This chain joins TRBV7-2 and TRBJ2-4; D gene uncertain. V lost 1 base and J 8 bases, leaving 9 bases between the germline ends. The CDR3 runs to 13 residues. Germline V gene data show CDR1 as SGHTA and CDR2 as FQGNSA. The CDR3 reads CASSLDSPDIQYF. CDR3 coding DNA: TGTGCCAGCAGCTTAGATAGCCCGGACATTCAGTACTTC. The full variable domain, in which reference TRBV7-2 and TRBJ2-4 provide the parts outside the CDR3, is GAGVSQSPSNKVTEKGKDVELRCDPISGHTALYWYRQSLGQGLEFLIYFQGNSAPDKSGLPSDRFSAERTGGSVSTLTIQRTQQEDSAVYLCASSLDSPDIQYFGAGTRLSVL.

This clonotype was counted many times. CDR3 in amino acids: CASSYGASYYGYTF. For the CDR3, the DNA is TGTGCCAGCAGTTATGGAGCTTCGTACTATGGCTACACCTTC. The chain combines TRBV6-5 with TRBJ1-2, with D unresolved. Between the trimmed V and J ends, which lost 3 bases and 3 bases, there was a span of 11 bases. Germline loops: CDR1 MNHEY, CDR2 SVGAGI. The CDR3 contains 14 residues.

This clonotype appeared many times. The chain is built from TRBV5-1 and TRBJ2-1, with D unclear. Trimming removed 2 bases from V and 7 bases from J, with 7 bases in between. The CDR3 has 12 amino acids. Germline values: CDR1 SGHRS, CDR2 YFSETQ. CDR3 residues: CASSFSRNEQFF. The CDR3 DNA follows: TGCGCCAGCAGCTTCTCTAGGAATGAGCAGTTCTTC.

This clonotype has a count of ten or more. The V call is TRBV7-3, the J call TRBJ1-4; D is unresolved. Trimming took 5 bases from V and 0 from J, leaving 10 bases between them. CDR1 is SGHTA and CDR2 is FQGTGA in the germline V gene. The CDR3 has 15 amino acids. The CDR3 reads CASSGNSATNEKLFF. The CDR3 bases are TGTGCCAGCAGCGGTAACAGCGCAACTAATGAAAAACTGTTTTTT.

This clonotype was detected a few times. This chain uses TRBV5-6 with TRBJ1-1; possibly TRBD1 for D (6 bases). Germline V lookup: CDR1 SGHDT, CDR2 YYEEEE. V dropped 2 bases and J dropped 6 bases, with 14 bases sitting between them. CDR3 size: 14 residues. CDR3 sequence (DNA): TGTGCCAGCAGCTTTGGGGGCGTGGTGGCTGAAGCTTTCTTT. It translates to CASSFGGVVAEAFF.

The table lists this clonotype with a few counts. The chain uses TRBV20-1 and TRBJ1-1; D is unclear. Trimming cost V 0 bases and J 5 bases, with 13 bases left between them. The length of the CDR3 is 14 residues. Germline assignment: CDR1 DFQATT and CDR2 SNEGSKA (reference sequence). CDR3 loop: CSAREGGSRTEAFF. In nucleotides, the CDR3 is TGCAGTGCTAGAGAAGGAGGGAGCAGGACTGAAGCTTTCTTT.

This chain connects TRBV7-8 to TRBJ2-6; the D call may be TRBD1 or TRBD2 (5 bases each). The CDR3 is made up of 16 amino acids. With 11 bases removed from V and 0 bases from J, the gap between germline ends came to 17 bases. The germline V gene has CDR1 SGHVS and CDR2 FQNEAQ. Here the CDR3 DNA reads TGTGCCTCCTGGCCGGGGCGGCTCTCTGGGGCCAACGTCCTGACTTTC. Amino acid sequence: CASWPGRLSGANVLTF.

The chain combines TRBV18 with TRBJ2-2, with D unresolved. The V and J ends lost 2 bases and 4 bases respectively, with 8 bases between them. CDR1 is KGHSH and CDR2 is LQKENI in the germline V gene. The CDR3 consists of 14 residues. CDR3 in amino acids: CASSPIGTTGELFF. CDR3 DNA sequence: TGTGCCAGCTCACCAATCGGCACCACCGGGGAGCTGTTTTTT.

This chain links TRBV9 with TRBJ1-2; 8 bases match TRBD1. Germline V gene data show CDR1 as SGDLS and CDR2 as YYNGEE. V shed 3 bases, J shed 4 bases, and the junction held 17 bases outside the gene matches. The CDR3 covers 18 residues. Written as DNA, the CDR3 is TGTGCCAGCAGCGCCTCGACAGGGGAGGGGTCGGGGGCCTATGGCTACACCTTC. This gives the protein CASSASTGEGSGAYGYTF.

V usage is TRBV5-5 and J usage is TRBJ1-4; D gene ambiguous. This CDR3 is 15 amino acids long. CDR1 SGHKS and CDR2 YYEKEE come from the germline V gene (reference sequence). V gave up 3 bases and J gave up 10 bases, with 19 bases separating them. CDR3 in DNA: TGTGCCAGCAGCTCCCCAGCTAAAGCAGTGGGAAAACTGTTTTTT. It is translated as CASSSPAKAVGKLFF. Full variable domain (missing parts from reference TRBV5-5 and TRBJ1-4): DAGVTQSPTHLIKTRGQQVTLRCSPISGHKSVSWYQQVLGQGPQFIFQYYEKEERGRGNFPDRFSARQFPNYSSELNVNALLLGDSALYLCASSSPAKAVGKLFFGSGTQLSVL.

This clonotype was counted ten times or more. Compared with germline, one end of the junction differs, possibly owing to a read error. J is TRBJ2-5 and V is TRBV7-7; unclear D gene. The length of the CDR3 is 15 residues. Germline assignment: CDR1 SSHAT and CDR2 FNYEAQ (reference sequence). The CDR3, as DNA: TGTGCTAGCAGCCAAGGCGTAGCTTTTCAAGAGACCCAGTACTTC. This encodes CASSQGVAFQETQYF. Based on the CDR3 plus reference TRBV7-7 and TRBJ2-5, the full variable domain is GAGVSQSPRYKVTKRGQDVTLRCDPISSHATLYWYQQALGQGPEFLTYFNYEAQPDKSGLPSDRFSAERPEGSISTLTIQRTEQRDSAMYRCASSQGVAFQETQYFGPGTRLLVL.

This clonotype was counted only a few times. V gene TRBV20-1 combines with J gene TRBJ2-7; 13 bases are a match to TRBD2. The ends lost 0 bases at V and 0 bases at J; junction bases unmatched: 8. Germline V gives CDR1 DFQATT, CDR2 SNEGSKA (reference sequence). The CDR3 runs to 18 residues. The chain's CDR3 is CSARDLTSGGHDSYEQYF. CDR3 nucleotide sequence: TGCAGTGCTAGAGACCTGACTAGCGGGGGGCACGACTCCTACGAGCAGTACTTC.

This clonotype was recorded many times. This chain uses TRBV5-5 with TRBJ1-2; perhaps TRBD1 as D (5 bases). The ends were cut back, 0 bases at V and 3 bases at J, with 15 bases in the middle. CDR3 length: 16 residues. Germline V lookup: CDR1 SGHKS, CDR2 YYEKEE (reference sequence). The CDR3 is CASSLVNQGSDYGYTF. The CDR3 DNA sequence: TGTGCCAGCAGCTTGGTCAATCAGGGTTCGGACTATGGCTACACCTTC.

The V gene is TRBV5-4, the J gene TRBJ1-1, with a possible D match to TRBD1 (6 bases). Per the germline V gene, CDR1 is SGHNT and CDR2 is YYREEE (reference sequence). The length of the CDR3 is 14 residues. V was clipped by 4 bases and J by 1 base, with 11 bases between them. The CDR3 sequence is CASSVRDTNTEAFF. CDR3 nucleotide sequence: TGTGCCAGCAGCGTAAGGGACACGAACACTGAAGCTTTCTTT.

This clonotype was counted between two and nine times. This chain connects TRBV18 to TRBJ1-1; perhaps TRBD1 as D (6 bases). Germline V gene sequence: CDR1 KGHSH, CDR2 LQKENI. The V end lost 3 bases, the J end lost 3 bases, and 11 bases lay between the germline ends. The CDR3 has 14 amino acids. The CDR3 coding sequence is TGTGCCAGCTCACCCGGGGGCTTGGACACTGAAGCTTTCTTT. Translated, it gives CASSPGGLDTEAFF.

The genes are TRBV14 and TRBJ1-1; D ambiguous. Per the germline V gene, CDR1 is SGHDN and CDR2 is FVKESK. The CDR3 is made up of 10 amino acids. The V end lost 8 bases, the J end lost 1 base, and 2 bases lay between the germline ends. The CDR3 spells CASWNTEAFF. CDR3 DNA sequence: TGTGCCAGCTGGAACACTGAAGCTTTCTTT.